This T cell receptor (beta chain) was recovered during a study of graft-versus-host responses after intestinal transplantation. At the level of the study: After anti-thymocyte globulin induction, recipients took tacrolimus and steroids for around three years. The study's findings and limits: Investigators detected GvH clones in recipient marrow, with some emerging earlier in ileum or blood. Early after transplant, HvG declines were associated with peak levels of circulating GvH clones.

This clone was picked up a small number of times. From germline, CDR1 is SGHRS and CDR2 YFSETQ. The CDR3 is 16 residues long. The V segment lost 6 bases and the J segment 4 bases; nucleotides outside the gene matches: 10. Assay: immunoSEQ multiplex PCR; the TCRdb copy retains only in-frame clones and omits some. The table lists over 8,500 clones, about 28% of them singletons. Irradiated stimulators labeled with violet dye, around 200,000 in number, were plated with around 200,000 CFSE-labeled responders. CD4 and CD8 responders that proliferated in the reaction were FACS-sorted. The TCR comes from a human patient who received an intestinal transplant. The starting material was alloreactive CD8+ T cells from a mixed lymphocyte reaction culture, obtained before intestinal transplant. Subset here: CFSE-low proliferating T cells sorted from approximately 6-day pre-transplant mixed lymphocyte reaction (GvH or HvG direction). The rearrangement joins TRBV5-1 to TRBJ2-5, with 12 bases identical to TRBD2. The CDR3 DNA reads as TGCGCCAGCAACCCCAAACTAGCGGGGGGAGGAGAGACCCAGTACTTC. Residues: CASNPKLAGGGETQYF.